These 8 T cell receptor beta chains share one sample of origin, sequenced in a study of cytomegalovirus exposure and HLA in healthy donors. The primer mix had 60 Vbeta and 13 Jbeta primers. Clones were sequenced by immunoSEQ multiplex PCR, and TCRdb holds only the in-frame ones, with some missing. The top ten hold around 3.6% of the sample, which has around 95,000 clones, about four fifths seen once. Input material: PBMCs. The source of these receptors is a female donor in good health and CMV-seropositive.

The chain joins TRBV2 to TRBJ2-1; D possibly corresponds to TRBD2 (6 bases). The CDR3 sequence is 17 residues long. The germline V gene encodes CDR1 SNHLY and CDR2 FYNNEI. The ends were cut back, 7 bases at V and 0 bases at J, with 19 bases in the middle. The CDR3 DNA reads TGTGCCAGCACTCCCCCGGGACTCCAAGTCTCCTACAATGAGCAGTTCTTC. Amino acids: CASTPPGLQVSYNEQFF.

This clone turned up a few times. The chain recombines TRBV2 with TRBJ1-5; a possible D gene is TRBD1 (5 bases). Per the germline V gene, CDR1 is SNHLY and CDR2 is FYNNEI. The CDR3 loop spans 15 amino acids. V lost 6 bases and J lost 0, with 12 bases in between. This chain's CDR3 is CASSRAGYSNQPQHF. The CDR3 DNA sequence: TGTGCCAGCAGCAGAGCAGGGTATAGCAATCAGCCCCAGCATTTT.

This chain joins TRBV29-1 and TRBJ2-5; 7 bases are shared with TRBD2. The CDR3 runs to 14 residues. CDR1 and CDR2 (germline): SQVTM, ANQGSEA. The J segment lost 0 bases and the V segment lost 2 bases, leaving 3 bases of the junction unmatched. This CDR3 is CSVESAGDQETQYF. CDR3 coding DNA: TGCAGCGTTGAAAGTGCGGGAGACCAAGAGACCCAGTACTTC.

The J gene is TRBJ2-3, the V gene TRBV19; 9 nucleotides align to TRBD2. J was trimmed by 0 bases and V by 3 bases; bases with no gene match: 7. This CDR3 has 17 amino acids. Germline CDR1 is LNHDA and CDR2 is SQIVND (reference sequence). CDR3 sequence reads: CASSIGVTSGSTDTQYF. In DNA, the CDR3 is TGTGCCAGTAGTATCGGTGTGACTAGCGGCAGCACAGATACGCAGTATTTT.

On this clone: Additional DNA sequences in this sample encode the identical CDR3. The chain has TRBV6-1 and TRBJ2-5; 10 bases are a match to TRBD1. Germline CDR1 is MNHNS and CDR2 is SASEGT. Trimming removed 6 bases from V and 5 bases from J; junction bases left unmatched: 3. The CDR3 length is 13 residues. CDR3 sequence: CASRTGGAETQYF. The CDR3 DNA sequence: TGTGCCAGCAGGACAGGGGGCGCCGAGACCCAGTACTTC.

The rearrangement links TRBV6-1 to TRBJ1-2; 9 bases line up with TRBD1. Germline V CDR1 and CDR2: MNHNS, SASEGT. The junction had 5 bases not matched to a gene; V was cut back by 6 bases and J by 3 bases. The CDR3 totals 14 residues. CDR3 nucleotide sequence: TGTGCCAGCAGGGTCGGGACAGGGCACTATGGCTACACCTTC. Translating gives CASRVGTGHYGYTF.

The CDR3 is CASRSGQGANTEAFF. The CDR3, as DNA: TGCGCCAGCAGATCGGGACAGGGGGCTAACACTGAAGCTTTCTTT. The chain combines TRBV5-1 with TRBJ1-1, with 12 positions matching TRBD1. V lost 5 bases, J lost 2 bases, and 4 bases stayed unmatched. This CDR3 has 15 residues. The germline gives CDR1 SGHRS, CDR2 YFSETQ.

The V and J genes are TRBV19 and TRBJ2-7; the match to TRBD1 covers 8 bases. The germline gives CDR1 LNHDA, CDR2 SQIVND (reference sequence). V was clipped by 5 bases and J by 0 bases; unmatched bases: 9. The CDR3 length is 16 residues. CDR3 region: CASSSKTGTGSYEQYF. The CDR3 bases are TGTGCCAGTAGTTCCAAAACCGGGACAGGCTCCTACGAGCAGTACTTC.